This T cell receptor (beta chain) was recovered during a study of T-cell memory formation after mild COVID-19. The 5'RACE method, run with constant-segment primers, produced TCR alpha and TCR beta cDNA libraries (carrying sample barcodes and UMIs). TCRdb re-derived calls from the 5' RACE reads in MiXCR, one entry per CDR3 protein. The repertoire holds roughly 620,000 distinct CDR3 sequences, with more than 15% as singletons. Worth noting for this clonotype: Its matching antigen is unknown.

Study findings and constraints: CD4+ contracting clones lay mainly in CM and EM, CD8+ ones in EMRA.

Deletions cut 3 bases from V and 8 bases from J, with 5 bases between. This CDR3 has 10 residues. Germline loops: CDR1 SQVTM, CDR2 ANQGSEA. The receptor was derived from an adult woman who had mild COVID-19 (a few samples of this study predate the infection). Cell type and time point are not known. V and J are TRBV29-1 and TRBJ2-1; unclear D gene. Sequenced: PBMCs or a T cell subset sorted from them (not recorded which). The CDR3 bases are TGCAGCGTTGAGGCGGATGAGCAGTTCTTC. Protein sequence: CSVEADEQFF.